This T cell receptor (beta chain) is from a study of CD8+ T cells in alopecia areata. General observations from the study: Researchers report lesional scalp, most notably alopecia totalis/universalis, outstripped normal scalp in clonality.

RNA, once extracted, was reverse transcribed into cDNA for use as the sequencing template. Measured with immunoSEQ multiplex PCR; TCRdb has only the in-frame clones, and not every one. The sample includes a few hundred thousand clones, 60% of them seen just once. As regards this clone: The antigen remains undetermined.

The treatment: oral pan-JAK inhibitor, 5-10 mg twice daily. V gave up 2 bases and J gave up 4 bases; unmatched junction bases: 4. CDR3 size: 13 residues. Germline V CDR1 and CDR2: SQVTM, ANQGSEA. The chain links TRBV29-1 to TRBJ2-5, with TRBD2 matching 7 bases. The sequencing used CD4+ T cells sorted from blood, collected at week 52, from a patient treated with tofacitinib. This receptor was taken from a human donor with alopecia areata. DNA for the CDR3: TGCAGCGTTGAATATGGCGGGAGAGAGACCCAGTACTTC. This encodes CSVEYGGRETQYF.